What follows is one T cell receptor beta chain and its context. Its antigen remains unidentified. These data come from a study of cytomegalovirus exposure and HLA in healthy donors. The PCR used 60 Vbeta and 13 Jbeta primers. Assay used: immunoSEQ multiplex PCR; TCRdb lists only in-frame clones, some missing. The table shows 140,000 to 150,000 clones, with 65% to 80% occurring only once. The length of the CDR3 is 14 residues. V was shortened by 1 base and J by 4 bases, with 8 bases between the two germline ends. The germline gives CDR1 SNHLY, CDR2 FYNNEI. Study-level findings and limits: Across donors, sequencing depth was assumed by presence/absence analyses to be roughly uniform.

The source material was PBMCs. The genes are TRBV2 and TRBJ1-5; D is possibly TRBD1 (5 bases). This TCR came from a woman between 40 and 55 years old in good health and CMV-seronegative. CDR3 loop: CASSEVGGNQPQHF. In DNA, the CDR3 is TGTGCCAGCAGTGAAGTCGGGGGGAATCAGCCCCAGCATTTT.